This TCR beta chain was retrieved from a study of blood T cell repertoires in COVID-19. The assay was immunoSEQ multiplex PCR, and TCRdb's table has in-frame clones only and misses some. This table has approximately 450,000 clones, roughly nine tenths appearing once. Sequencing input: PBMCs or T cells enriched from blood (not recorded which). This receptor was identified in a man aged 30-40 years who had recovered from COVID-19.

CDR3 in DNA: TGTGCCAGCACTCACCGGGGAGGGCCCGGGGAGCTGTTTTTT. Its translation: CASTHRGGPGELFF. The rearrangement links TRBV6-5 to TRBJ2-2, with TRBD2 matching over 7 bases. The germline CDR1 and CDR2 sequences are MNHEY and SVGAGI. The CDR3 is made up of 14 amino acids. The V segment lost 7 bases and the J segment 6 bases; nucleotides outside the gene matches: 8.